This T cell receptor beta chain was recorded in a study of blood T cell repertoires in COVID-19 (dated by TCRdb to 2020 to 2021). At the level of the whole study: The collaborator samples originated in the United States, Italy and Spain and spanned the acute and convalescent phases of COVID-19. The dataset comprised deeply sampled blood TCRbeta repertoires from subjects exposed to, actively infected with, or recovered from COVID-19. Where available, HLA class I and class II types were obtained from metadata supplied by the sample provider rather than from assay-based typing. The repertoires were made available in a free public database intended to serve as a resource for research on the immune response to SARS-CoV-2. The samples were drawn from the first 160 participants of the ongoing ImmuneRACE study and from 1,200 or so subjects provided by 6 global collaborators. The prospective study material was composed of cDNA or gDNA derived from T cells, B-cell-depleted T cells, or PBMCs. Nearly every sample came with metadata listing a de-identified subject ID, COVID-19 status, age in years and sex. The research as a whole found: How much clinical and demographic metadata was included differed by source and by participant, and the metadata was provided uncurated.

Participants in the prospective study were enrolled through a virtual design, were aged roughly 18 to 100 years, and lived in approximately 25 United States geographic areas. In the prospective study, cohorts were assigned on the basis of participant-reported clinical history obtained from a screening survey and a study questionnaire. In the prospective study, mobile phlebotomists collected whole blood, serum and a nasopharyngeal or oropharyngeal swab from each participant. Additional blood draws and questionnaires over an approximately two-month period could optionally be provided by prospective study participants. Blood samples from the prospective study were shipped frozen or at room temperature prior to DNA extraction. TCRbeta CDR3 regions were amplified from genomic DNA using the immunoSEQ Assay, a bias-controlled multiplex PCR. As for the authors' bioinformatics: Nucleated cell counts per sample were estimated from amplification of reference gene primers within the assay. Sequence reads were collapsed and filtered to measure the absolute abundance of every unique TCRbeta CDR3 rearrangement. Productive Simpson clonality was computed per sample as the square root of Simpson's diversity index over productive rearrangements. TCRdb provides this immuneACCESS table in a form limited to in-frame rearrangements. Some clones are lacking; in checked studies, under half of them reflect an unresolved V gene, and why the rest are absent is not known. V and J calls and clone size come straight from that table; D and trimming were deduced from the DNA. The sample table contains some 260,000 clones; only one count was recorded for about 80% of them. The biggest ten clones account for around 3.9% of the sample.

Reading from cysteine to phenylalanine, the CDR3 counts 15 amino acids. Only the CDR3 DNA is retained, 45 bases long and in frame from the first base. For CDR1 and CDR2, the germline V gene lists MNHEY and SVGAGI. Trimming accounts for 4 bases at V and 8 bases at J, while the number of junction bases matched to no gene is 6. In the case of this clone: Its specific antigen is unknown. There are no base qualities to consult, and no much larger clone falls within one base.

Here the chain combines TRBV6-5 and TRBJ2-1, with TRBD2 identical over 12 junction bases. Sequencing was done on a sample of PBMCs or T cells enriched from blood (not recorded which). The sequence derives from a man aged 30 to 45 with acute COVID-19. DNA sequence: TGTGCCAGCAGTTCCCCGGGACTAGCGGGTTATGAGCAGTTCTTC. This translates into CASSSPGLAGYEQFF.